The present entry profiles one TCR beta chain with its context. CDR3 length: 16 amino acids. In germline, CDR1 is MGHRA, CDR2 YSYEKL. J was trimmed by 4 bases and V by 2 bases; bases with no gene match: 5. This entry is derived from a study of T-cell memory formation after mild COVID-19. Study details: Among the donors, TCR clusters were largely specific to each donor.

Constant-segment primers were used for 5'RACE, and the resulting TCR alpha and TCR beta cDNA libraries carried sample barcodes and UMIs. TCRdb analysed the 5' RACE reads with MiXCR anew, one entry per CDR3 protein. The sample shows about 180,000 distinct CDR3 sequences, 16% of them seen only once. The V gene is TRBV4-1, the J gene TRBJ2-2, with TRBD2 matching 9 bases. Specimen: PBMCs or a T cell subset sorted from them (not recorded which). This sequence was found in an adult woman who had mild COVID-19 (a few samples of this study predate the infection). Cell type and time point are not known. The CDR3: CASSQLAGATTGELFF. CDR3 in DNA: TGCGCCAGCAGCCAATTAGCGGGAGCAACCACCGGGGAGCTGTTTTTT.